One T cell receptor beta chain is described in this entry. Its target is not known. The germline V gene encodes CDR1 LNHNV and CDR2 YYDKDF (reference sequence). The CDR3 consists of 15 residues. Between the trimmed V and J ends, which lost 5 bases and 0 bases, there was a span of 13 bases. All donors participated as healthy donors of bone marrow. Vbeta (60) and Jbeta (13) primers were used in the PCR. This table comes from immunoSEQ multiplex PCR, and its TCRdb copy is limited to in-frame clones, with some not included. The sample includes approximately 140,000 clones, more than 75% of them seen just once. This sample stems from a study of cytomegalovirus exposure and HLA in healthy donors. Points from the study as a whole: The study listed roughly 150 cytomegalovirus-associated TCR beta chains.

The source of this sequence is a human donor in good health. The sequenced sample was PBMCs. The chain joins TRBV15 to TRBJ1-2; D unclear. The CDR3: CATSGRTEANYGYTF. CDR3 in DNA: TGTGCCACCAGCGGCCGGACGGAGGCTAACTATGGCTACACCTTC.